This T cell receptor beta chain was obtained from a study of T cell responses to AZD1222 COVID-19 vaccine. Combined were second doses at about 4 or about 12 weeks. The junction had 6 bases not matched to a gene; V was cut back by 1 base and J by 10 bases. This CDR3 region has 16 residues. Looked up from germline, CDR1 is SEHNR and CDR2 is FQNEAQ (reference sequence). Note on this clone: Its antigen is currently unknown.

General study findings and limits: Just a handful of AZD1222 recipients tested seropositive at baseline.

Profiling relied on immunoSEQ multiplex PCR, and the TCRdb table lists in-frame clones only, not all of them. The table includes 65,000 to 95,000 clones, 80% to 90% detected once. V usage is TRBV7-9 and J usage is TRBJ1-6, with TRBD1 matching over 11 bases. Material: peripheral blood, obtained 28 days after the second AZD1222 dose. The TCR originated in an adult who received the AZD1222 COVID-19 vaccine. The CDR3 reads CASSLGGTGGFSPLHF. CDR3 sequence (DNA): TGTGCCAGCAGCTTAGGAGGGACAGGGGGGTTCTCACCCCTCCACTTT.